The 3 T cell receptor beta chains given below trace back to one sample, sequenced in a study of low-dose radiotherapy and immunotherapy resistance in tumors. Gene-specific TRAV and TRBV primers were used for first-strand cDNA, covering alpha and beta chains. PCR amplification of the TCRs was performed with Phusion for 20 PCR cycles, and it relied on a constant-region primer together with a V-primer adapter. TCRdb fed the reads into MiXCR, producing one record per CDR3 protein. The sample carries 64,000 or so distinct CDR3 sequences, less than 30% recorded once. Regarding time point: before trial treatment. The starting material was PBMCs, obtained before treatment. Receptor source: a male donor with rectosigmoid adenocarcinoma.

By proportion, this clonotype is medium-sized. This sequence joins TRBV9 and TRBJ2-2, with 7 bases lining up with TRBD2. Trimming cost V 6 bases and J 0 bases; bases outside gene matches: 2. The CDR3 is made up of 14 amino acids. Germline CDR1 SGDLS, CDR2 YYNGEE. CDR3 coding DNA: TGTGCCAGCAACAGCGGGACGAACACCGGGGAGCTGTTTTTT. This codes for CASNSGTNTGELFF.

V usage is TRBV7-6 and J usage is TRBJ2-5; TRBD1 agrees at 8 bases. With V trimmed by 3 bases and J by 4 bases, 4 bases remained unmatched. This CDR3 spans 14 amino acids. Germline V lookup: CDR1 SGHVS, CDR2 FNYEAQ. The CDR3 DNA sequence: TGTGCCAGCAGCTTGACAGGGGTAGGAGAGACCCAGTACTTC. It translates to CASSLTGVGETQYF.

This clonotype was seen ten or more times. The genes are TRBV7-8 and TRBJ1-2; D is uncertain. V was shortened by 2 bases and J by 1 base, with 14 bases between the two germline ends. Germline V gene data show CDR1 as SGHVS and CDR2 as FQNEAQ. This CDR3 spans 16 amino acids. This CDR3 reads CASSLHVGALNYGYTF. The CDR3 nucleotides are TGTGCCAGCAGCTTACATGTGGGAGCTCTTAACTATGGCTACACCTTC.